This TCR beta chain was sequenced in a study of T cell changes during pregnancy in multiple sclerosis. The protocol was immunoSEQ multiplex PCR, while the TCRdb copy is restricted to in-frame clones and leaves out a portion. Of 75,000 to 95,000 clones in the sample, roughly 90% were seen once. Germline-derived CDR1 and CDR2 are SGDLS and YYNGEE. The CDR3 contains 18 residues. Trimming left V 4 bases short and J 0 bases short, with 22 bases between. The rearrangement joins TRBV9 to TRBJ1-2; tentative D call: TRBD1 (6 bases). This material consisted of peripheral blood, taken in the first trimester of pregnancy. The receptor comes from a female donor with multiple sclerosis, enrolled in a pregnancy study. The chain's CDR3 is CASSQAREGGVANYGYTF. For the CDR3, the DNA is TGTGCCAGCAGCCAGGCCCGGGAGGGGGGGGTAGCTAACTATGGCTACACCTTC.